Each of the 25 T cell receptor beta chains below was sequenced from the same sample in a study of T cells in Graves' hyperthyroidism and ophthalmopathy. Using RNA transcripts as the source, TCR beta CDR3 regions were amplified. Researchers ran a first-round RT-PCR on the TCR CDR3 using the HTBI primer set. TCRdb re-called the multiplex PCR reads with MiXCR, one entry per CDR3 protein. The repertoire includes fewer than 250,000 distinct CDR3 sequences, less than 20% of them detected once, and about 30% sits in the top ten. The specimen sequenced was blood. These receptor sequences come from a woman younger than 30 with Graves' ophthalmopathy.

This clonotype has just a few counts. The V call is TRBV19, the J call TRBJ1-5; 12 bases are a match to TRBD1. V was clipped by 7 bases and J by 7 bases; unmatched bases: 8. The CDR3 contains 15 residues. Per the germline V gene, CDR1 is LNHDA and CDR2 is SQIVND (reference sequence). Here the CDR3 reads CASTLGTGGWQPQHF. Written as DNA, the CDR3 is TGTGCCAGTACCCTCGGGACAGGGGGCTGGCAGCCCCAGCATTTT.

Remarks on this clonotype: Given a much more abundant clone one base away, this may be a read error. The chain recombines TRBV20-1 with TRBJ2-7, with TRBD2 matching over 9 bases. This CDR3 has 15 residues. Germline lookup yields CDR1 DFQATT and CDR2 SNEGSKA (reference sequence). CDR3 in amino acids: CGARTLASGINEQYF. In nucleotides, the CDR3 is TGCGGTGCTAGAACCCTGGCTAGCGGGATCAACGAGCAGTACTTC.

This clonotype was counted ten times or more. The CDR3, as DNA: TGTGCCAGCCAGCCGGGAGGACCCCCCCACTACGAGCAGTACTTC. It translates to CASQPGGPPHYEQYF. The chain couples TRBV27 to TRBJ2-7, with TRBD2 matching 7 bases. CDR1 is MNHEY, CDR2 SMNVEV, per germline (reference sequence). CDR3 length equals 15 residues. V shed 8 bases and J 3 bases; nucleotides not matched to a gene: 13.

This clonotype has a count of ten or more. The V and J genes are TRBV11-2 and TRBJ2-1; 10 bases map to TRBD2. V shed 3 bases, J shed 7 bases, and the junction held 6 bases outside the gene matches. The CDR3 has 15 amino acids. Germline V gene lookup returns CDR1 SGHAT and CDR2 FQNNGV. The CDR3 spells CASSLDSGGLNEQFF. The CDR3 nucleotides read TGTGCCAGCAGCTTGGATAGCGGGGGGTTAAATGAGCAGTTCTTC.

The sample holds many counts of this clonotype. V usage is TRBV3-1 and J usage is TRBJ1-1, with 9 bases identical to TRBD1. The CDR3 has 17 amino acids. The germline CDR1 and CDR2 sequences are LGHDT and YNNKEL (reference sequence). The V segment lost 4 bases and the J segment 8 bases; nucleotides outside the gene matches: 17. The CDR3 nucleotides read TGTGCCAGCAGCCCAGTCCCGGGACAGGGTATCGCACTCGAAGCTTTCTTT. Translated, it gives CASSPVPGQGIALEAFF. Supplemented by reference TRBV3-1 and TRBJ1-1, the full variable domain reads DTAVSQTPKYLVTQMGNDKSIKCEQNLGHDTMYWYKQDSKKFLKIMFSYNNKELIINETVPNRFSPKSPDKAHLNLHINSLELGDSAVYFCASSPVPGQGIALEAFFGQGTRLTVV.

In this sample, this clonotype turned up many times. This chain joins TRBV13 and TRBJ1-1; the D is unclear. Germline assignment: CDR1 PRHDT and CDR2 FYEKMQ (reference sequence). The CDR3 has 15 residues. V lost 4 bases to trimming and J lost 1 base, with 13 bases between them. DNA of the CDR3: TGTGCCAGCAGCTCAGAAATGGACGGGAACACTGAAGCTTTCTTT. It specifies CASSSEMDGNTEAFF.

The chain carries TRBV2 and TRBJ1-6, with TRBD1 matching over 8 bases. This CDR3 has 12 residues. V trimming: 6 bases; J trimming: 8 bases; junction bases outside the gene matches: 0. CDR1 and CDR2 (germline): SNHLY, FYNNEI. DNA of the CDR3: TGTGCCAGCAGACAGGGGGATTCACCCCTCCACTTT. As protein: CASRQGDSPLHF.

This clonotype was detected ten times or more. The V call is TRBV20-1, the J call TRBJ2-3, with 8 bases matching TRBD2. After removal of 4 bases from V and 2 bases from J, the junction contained 11 bases not matched to a gene. The V gene's germline CDR1 is DFQATT and CDR2 SNEGSKA (reference sequence). The CDR3 spans 16 residues. DNA of the CDR3: TGCAGTGCTATACTAGCGGAAATACTCTACACAGATACGCAGTATTTT. Encoded protein: CSAILAEILYTDTQYF.

This clonotype was detected many times. The rearrangement uses TRBV7-9 and TRBJ1-4; TRBD1 might be the D (6 bases). The CDR3 is 15 residues long. Trimming removed 1 base at V and 3 bases at J, with 9 bases between. Germline V gene sequence: CDR1 SEHNR, CDR2 FQNEAQ (reference sequence). This CDR3 reads CASSLGQAANEKLFF. CDR3 DNA sequence: TGTGCCAGCAGCTTAGGACAGGCCGCTAATGAAAAACTGTTTTTT.

This clonotype has ten or more counts. The chain employs TRBV3-1 and TRBJ2-5, with 8 bases aligning to TRBD2. The CDR3 is made up of 15 amino acids. V lost 5 bases and J lost 5; bases outside the gene matches: 10. Looked up from germline, CDR1 is LGHDT and CDR2 is YNNKEL (reference sequence). The CDR3 loop is CASSSSGGLYETQYF. In DNA, the CDR3 is TGTGCCAGCAGCTCCAGCGGGGGACTTTACGAGACCCAGTACTTC.

This clonotype was seen ten or more times. The chain links TRBV18 to TRBJ1-1; maybe TRBD1 (5 bases). This CDR3 spans 15 amino acids. The germline CDR1 and CDR2 sequences are KGHSH and LQKENI. Trimming stripped 6 bases from V and 5 bases from J, with 19 bases between. CDR3 sequence (DNA): TGTGCCAGCTCCTCACAAGCGGGGCAGCGGACTGAAGCTTTCTTT. Translated: CASSSQAGQRTEAFF.

Ten or more counts support this clonotype. The chain joins TRBV11-1 to TRBJ2-7, with TRBD1 as a possible D gene (5 bases). Deletions cut 1 base from V and 2 bases from J, with 9 bases between. This CDR3 has 14 amino acids. Germline-derived CDR1 and CDR2 are SGHAT and FQDESV (reference sequence). The CDR3 DNA follows: TGTGCCAGCAGCTTAGGAGACAGTACCTACGAGCAGTACTTC. This gives the protein CASSLGDSTYEQYF.

The sample holds many counts of this clonotype. The CDR3 sequence: CASSAATTRQETQYF. For the CDR3, the DNA is TGTGCCAGCAGTGCGGCTACCACACGCCAAGAGACCCAGTACTTC. The gene calls are TRBV2 and TRBJ2-5, with no clear D. Germline CDR1 and CDR2: SNHLY and FYNNEI. There are 15 residues in the CDR3. Trimming took off 4 bases at V and 1 base at J, with 13 bases between the two ends.

This clonotype was counted many times. The chain has TRBV5-1 and TRBJ1-1; possible D gene TRBD1, 5 bases. This CDR3 is 12 amino acids long. Germline-derived CDR1 and CDR2 are SGHRS and YFSETQ. Trimming took off 6 bases at V and 4 bases at J, with 10 bases between the two ends. CDR3 in DNA: TGCGCCAGCACCGGGGGGGGCACTGAAGCTTTCTTT. Its protein product is CASTGGGTEAFF.

This clonotype was recorded many times. This sequence joins TRBV9 and TRBJ1-1, with TRBD1 identical over 8 bases. Germline V gene sequence: CDR1 SGDLS, CDR2 YYNGEE. The CDR3 consists of 14 residues. J was trimmed by 10 bases and V by 0 bases; bases with no gene match: 8. The CDR3 DNA is TGTGCCAGCAGCGTAGACCAGGGGGCGCGGTCAGCTTTCTTT. This codes for CASSVDQGARSAFF.

This clonotype was observed at least ten times. The chain joins TRBV18 to TRBJ2-2; 8 nucleotides line up with TRBD2. Germline V gene sequence: CDR1 KGHSH, CDR2 LQKENI. This CDR3 contains 14 residues. The CDR3 region is CASRAGEVTGELFF. The DNA of the CDR3 is TGTGCTAGCCGAGCGGGAGAGGTCACCGGGGAGCTGTTTTTT. Full variable domain (outside the CDR3, taken from reference TRBV18 and TRBJ2-2): NAGVMQNPRHLVRRRGQEARLRCSPMKGHSHVYWYRQLPEEGLKFMVYLQKENIIDESGMPKERFSAEFPKEGPSILRIQQVVRGDSAAYFCASRAGEVTGELFFGEGSRLTVL.

There are many counts of this clonotype. The CDR3: CSASGTSKGRYEQFF. CDR3 in DNA: TGCAGTGCTAGTGGTACTAGTAAAGGAAGGTATGAGCAGTTCTTC. The chain is built from TRBV20-1 and TRBJ2-1; possibly TRBD2 for D (5 bases). The CDR3 consists of 15 residues. Germline CDR1 reads DFQATT; CDR2 reads SNEGSKA (reference sequence). V gave up 3 bases and J gave up 8 bases, with 20 bases separating them.

The chain recombines TRBV28 with TRBJ2-7, with 14 positions matching TRBD2. Germline trimming cut 3 bases from V and 5 bases from J; bases unmatched to any gene: 3. The germline CDR1 and CDR2 sequences are MDHEN and SYDVKM. The CDR3 length is 15 residues. As DNA, the CDR3 is TGTGCCAGCAGTTTCCAGACTAGCGGGGGGGACGAGCAGTACTTC. This sequence encodes CASSFQTSGGDEQYF.

This clonotype was recorded only once. This sequence joins TRBV11-3 and TRBJ2-1; TRBD2 agrees at 7 bases. This CDR3 has 17 residues. Losses at the gene ends were 5 bases for V and 7 bases for J; bases not matched to a gene: 17. The germline CDR1 and CDR2 sequences are SGHNT and YENEEA. CDR3 sequence: CASSRFAVAGHGNEQFF. The DNA of the CDR3 is TGTGCCAGCAGCCGCTTCGCGGTAGCGGGTCATGGAAATGAGCAGTTCTTC.

This clonotype was counted many times. This chain uses TRBV3-1 with TRBJ2-6; D perhaps matches TRBD1 (5 bases). Looked up from germline, CDR1 is LGHDT and CDR2 is YNNKEL (reference sequence). V shed 1 base and J shed 4 bases, with 11 bases lying between them. The CDR3 loop spans 16 amino acids. Written as DNA, the CDR3 is TGTGCCAGCAGCCAAGTAAGGGGATCCGGGGCCAACGTCCTGACTTTC. Translated: CASSQVRGSGANVLTF.

Many counts were recorded for this clonotype. The chain recombines TRBV2 with TRBJ1-6; the match to TRBD1 covers 11 bases. With 6 bases clipped from V and 7 bases from J, the junction kept 5 bases outside the gene matches. The CDR3 has 15 amino acids. Germline CDR1 is SNHLY and CDR2 is FYNNEI. Written as DNA, the CDR3 is TGTGCCAGCAGGCGGGACAGGGGGGAGAATTCACCCCTCCACTTT. Translation: CASRRDRGENSPLHF.

In its sample, this clonotype was seen many times. The chain couples TRBV7-9 to TRBJ2-3; 16 bases agree with TRBD2. With 5 bases clipped from V and 5 bases from J, the junction kept 10 bases outside the gene matches. This CDR3 has 18 amino acids. Germline CDR1 SEHNR, CDR2 FQNEAQ (reference sequence). The CDR3 is CASSPPGTSGGALDTQYF. The CDR3 nucleotides are TGTGCCAGCAGCCCCCCCGGGACTAGCGGGGGGGCCTTAGATACGCAGTATTTT.

This chain connects TRBV19 to TRBJ2-2; D gene ambiguous. The CDR3 has 16 amino acids. CDR1 and CDR2 from the germline V gene are LNHDA and SQIVND (reference sequence). V dropped 7 bases and J dropped 2 bases, with 17 bases sitting between them. The CDR3 nucleotides are TGTGCCAGTATCCCCGATGGAGCAGTAAACACCGGGGAGCTGTTTTTT. Amino acid sequence: CASIPDGAVNTGELFF.

There are many counts of this clonotype. The J gene is TRBJ2-7, the V gene TRBV27; no definite D call. The CDR3 is 13 amino acids. Trimming removed 9 bases from V and 1 base from J, with 13 bases in between. Germline V gene lookup returns CDR1 MNHEY and CDR2 SMNVEV (reference sequence). CDR3 coding DNA: TGTGCCAGTAGCCATCAGGAGTCCTACGAGCAGTACTTC. It encodes CASSHQESYEQYF.

In this sample, this clonotype turned up many times. The chain employs TRBV7-9 and TRBJ2-3; 12 nucleotides match TRBD2. Germline V gene data show CDR1 as SEHNR and CDR2 as FQNEAQ (reference sequence). The V and J ends lost 6 bases and 0 bases, in that order; junction bases with no gene match: 7. CDR3 length equals 17 residues. CDR3 nucleotides: TGTGCCAGCAGTCCCGGGACTAGCGGGCTAAGCACAGATACGCAGTATTTT. Its translation: CASSPGTSGLSTDTQYF.